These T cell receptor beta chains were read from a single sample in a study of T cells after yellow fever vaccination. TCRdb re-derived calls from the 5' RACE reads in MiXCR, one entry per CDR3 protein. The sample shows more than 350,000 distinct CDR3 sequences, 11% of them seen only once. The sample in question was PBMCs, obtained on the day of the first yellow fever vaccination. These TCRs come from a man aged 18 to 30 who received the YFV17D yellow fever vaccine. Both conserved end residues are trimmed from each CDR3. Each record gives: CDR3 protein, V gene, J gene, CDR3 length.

ASSTNVGEQF	TRBV27	TRBJ2-1	10
SASRGPYSYNEQF	TRBV20-1	TRBJ2-1	13
ASSRQGANNEQF	TRBV2	TRBJ2-1	12
ASSLEGTAEGDRTTPYNEQF	TRBV11-2	TRBJ2-1	20
ASSLVLRYGYT	TRBV28	TRBJ1-2	11
ASSQDSVADTQY	TRBV14	TRBJ2-3	12
ASTGQGTGNTIY	TRBV2	TRBJ1-3	12
ASSSGTSGGARNEQF	TRBV7-9	TRBJ2-1	15
ASSHWTGNTGELF	TRBV3-1	TRBJ2-2	13
ASSGEGGLYNEQF	TRBV9	TRBJ2-1	13
ASSLGHSQETQY	TRBV27	TRBJ2-5	12
ASMTGTDTQY	TRBV6-1	TRBJ2-3	10
ASSSAGTVYNEQF	TRBV2	TRBJ2-1	13
ASSQDLGDTEAF	TRBV4-3	TRBJ1-1	12
ASSQAMPLVEDTQY	TRBV4-2	TRBJ2-3	14
ASSLAGEGSVNTEAF	TRBV27	TRBJ1-1	15
ASSLSLAGGQETQY	TRBV7-2	TRBJ2-5	14
ASSSASGTGWGSPLH	TRBV7-2	TRBJ1-6	15
ASSIIGLLTEAF	TRBV19	TRBJ1-1	12
ASSIVGVPKNIQY	TRBV19	TRBJ2-4	13
ASSQGLAGIHKETQY	TRBV4-1	TRBJ2-5	15
ASGTGTGTDTQY	TRBV5-1	TRBJ2-3	12
ASKRTGDNQPQH	TRBV7-9	TRBJ1-5	12
ATSRARATSTDTQY	TRBV15	TRBJ2-3	14
ASSFGLAGDYTDTQY	TRBV5-1	TRBJ2-3	15
SAPEAGGPDPDTQY	TRBV20-1	TRBJ2-3	14
ASSLDYFYGYT	TRBV7-6	TRBJ1-2	11
SARVLGETQY	TRBV20-1	TRBJ2-5	10
ASSHQRGGRETQY	TRBV7-8	TRBJ2-3	13
AISEFPENYGYT	TRBV10-3	TRBJ1-2	12
ASSLGGEANTGELF	TRBV7-6	TRBJ2-2	14
ASRGTGRYEQY	TRBV5-1	TRBJ2-7	11
ATSTWTGNEQF	TRBV19	TRBJ2-1	11
ASSPPSRGRGDNEQF	TRBV18	TRBJ2-1	15
ASFNTLETQY	TRBV6-2/TRBV6-3	TRBJ2-5	10
ASSAGDFTEAF	TRBV19	TRBJ1-1	11
ASSLAWDTGELF	TRBV5-1	TRBJ2-2	12
ATSRAATSRRGEQY	TRBV15	TRBJ2-7	14
ASSLAIGSYNEQF	TRBV5-1	TRBJ2-1	13
ASSLTRLTRETQY	TRBV7-2	TRBJ2-5	13
ASSIWQGHFSSYNEQF	TRBV19	TRBJ2-1	16
ASSFDQFTDTQY	TRBV12-3/TRBV12-4	TRBJ2-3	12
ASSFRPDGANVLT	TRBV5-1	TRBJ2-6	13
ASSLGSRGSGQPQH	TRBV7-2	TRBJ1-5	14
ATSRDWAGNQPLH	TRBV15	TRBJ1-5	13
ASSGRETGGLQPQH	TRBV23-1	TRBJ1-5	14
SARGSGTDDSNQPQH	TRBV20-1	TRBJ1-5	15
ASSQPGVAKNIQY	TRBV4-1	TRBJ2-4	13
ASSRYRGPQETQY	TRBV5-5	TRBJ2-5	13
ASSSPRGGQNTEAF	TRBV28	TRBJ1-1	14
ATSRERQDNEQF	TRBV15	TRBJ2-1	12
ASSPGTSGGRTDTQY	TRBV28	TRBJ2-3	15
ASSPESSGGQNTGELF	TRBV4-1	TRBJ2-2	16
ASRGTGGTNSPLH	TRBV6-1	TRBJ1-6	13
ASSASGVDTEAF	TRBV9	TRBJ1-1	12
ASSHWGDRDLDEQF	TRBV5-5	TRBJ2-1	14
ASSSGGQGTYEQY	TRBV5-1	TRBJ2-7	13
ASSERTGGRREQF	TRBV2	TRBJ2-1	13